These 25 T cell receptor beta chains were sequenced from one sample in a study of PD-L1 blockade in urothelial cancer. Measured with immunoSEQ multiplex PCR; TCRdb has only the in-frame clones, and not every one. Seen here are more than 30,000 clones, 80% to 90% observed once, and the top ten hold around 16%. The source was PBMCs, collected around atezolizumab (anti-PD-L1) treatment. All receptors derive from a man aged 55 to 70 with urothelial cancer.

The gene calls are TRBV2 and TRBJ2-5; 9 positions agree with TRBD1. The CDR3 covers 15 residues. Germline-derived CDR1 and CDR2 are SNHLY and FYNNEI. Germline trimming cut 1 base from V and 3 bases from J; bases unmatched to any gene: 3. CDR3 loop: CASSEGQGVKETQYF. The DNA for the CDR3 is TGTGCCAGCAGTGAAGGACAGGGGGTGAAAGAGACCCAGTACTTC.

The chain employs TRBV6-5 and TRBJ1-2, with 9 bases lining up with TRBD1. The CDR3 sequence is 14 residues long. V shed 7 bases, J shed 4 bases, and the junction held 7 bases outside the gene matches. CDR1 MNHEY and CDR2 SVGAGI come from the germline V gene. In DNA form, the CDR3 reads TGTGCCAGCAAGGGACAGGGAAACGTCTATGGCTACACCTTC. Its protein product is CASKGQGNVYGYTF.

This chain joins TRBV5-4 and TRBJ2-1; TRBD2 agrees at 16 bases. Per germline, CDR1 SGHNT and CDR2 YYREEE (reference sequence). The CDR3 length is 18 residues. Trimming removed 6 bases from V and 7 bases from J; junction bases left unmatched: 13. The CDR3 region has the DNA TGTGCCAGCAACCCCGGGACTAGCGGGAGGGCCAGGGGAAATGAGCAGTTCTTC. Amino acid sequence: CASNPGTSGRARGNEQFF.

J is TRBJ2-1 and V is TRBV5-1, with unresolved D. Germline loops: CDR1 SGHRS, CDR2 YFSETQ. V gave up 5 bases and J gave up 4 bases, with 7 bases separating them. The CDR3 is 12 residues long. This CDR3 is CASRPEYNEQFF. The CDR3, as DNA: TGCGCCAGCAGACCCGAGTACAATGAGCAGTTCTTC.

DNA for the CDR3: TGCGCCAGCAGCTTGGAGCCGGGACAGAGCAATCAGCCCCAGCATTTT. Its protein product is CASSLEPGQSNQPQHF. This chain links TRBV5-1 with TRBJ1-5; TRBD1 matches at 7 bases. Germline V gives CDR1 SGHRS, CDR2 YFSETQ. J gave up 1 base and V 0 bases, and 4 bases lay outside the gene matches. The CDR3 has 16 residues.

CDR3 sequence (DNA): TGTGCCAGCAGCCTCCGCCCCCGTGGTGAGGAAAAACTGTTTTTT. Translation: CASSLRPRGEEKLFF. V gene TRBV7-2 combines with J gene TRBJ1-4; no firm D call. The CDR3 has 15 residues. Germline CDR1 is SGHTA and CDR2 is FQGNSA. Trimming shortened V by 5 bases and J by 8 bases, and 18 bases separated the two germline ends. Full variable domain (rest looked up from reference TRBV7-2 and TRBJ1-4): GAGVSQSPSNKVTEKGKDVELRCDPISGHTALYWYRQSLGQGLEFLIYFQGNSAPDKSGLPSDRFSAERTGGSVSTLTIQRTQQEDSAVYLCASSLRPRGEEKLFFGSGTQLSVL.

As DNA, the CDR3 is TGTGCCAGCAGTTCCTCACAGATATCGAACACTGAAGCTTTCTTT. Translated: CASSSSQISNTEAFF. The rearrangement joins TRBV6-5 to TRBJ1-1; D uncertain. CDR1 and CDR2 (germline): MNHEY, SVGAGI. This CDR3 has 15 residues. Trimming removed 4 bases from V and 1 base from J, with 13 bases in between.

The chain employs TRBV6-1 and TRBJ2-7, with 10 positions matching TRBD1. The CDR3 contains 13 residues. Germline trimming cut 6 bases from V and 4 bases from J; bases unmatched to any gene: 3. CDR1 is MNHNS, CDR2 SASEGT, per germline. CDR3 coding DNA: TGTGCCAGCAGGACAGGGGGCGGATACGAGCAGTACTTC. Residues: CASRTGGGYEQYF.

The V call is TRBV2, the J call TRBJ1-1, with TRBD1 matching over 7 bases. J was trimmed by 5 bases and V by 5 bases; bases with no gene match: 5. The length of the CDR3 is 13 residues. Germline loops: CDR1 SNHLY, CDR2 FYNNEI. The CDR3 region has the DNA TGTGCCAGCAGTTTACAGGGGTGGACTGAAGCTTTCTTT. Protein sequence: CASSLQGWTEAFF.

The V gene is TRBV5-4, the J gene TRBJ1-6, with D possibly TRBD1 on 5 matching bases. Germline V lookup: CDR1 SGHNT, CDR2 YYREEE (reference sequence). V shed 0 bases and J shed 5 bases, with 9 bases lying between them. This CDR3 is 15 amino acids long. Here the CDR3 reads CASSLAGNNNSPLHF. CDR3 sequence (DNA): TGTGCCAGCAGCTTGGCAGGGAATAATAATTCACCCCTCCACTTT. Variable domain in full (rest from reference TRBV5-4 and TRBJ1-6): ETGVTQSPTHLIKTRGQQVTLRCSSQSGHNTVSWYQQALGQGPQFIFQYYREEENGRGNFPPRFSGLQFPNYSSELNVNALELDDSALYLCASSLAGNNNSPLHFGNGTRLTVT.

CDR3 bases: TGTGCCAGCACCCAACTGACGGACAGTCGCGGCTACACCTTC. Its translation: CASTQLTDSRGYTF. The genes are TRBV6-1 and TRBJ1-2; weak D call: TRBD1 (6 bases). The germline V and J ends were trimmed by 7 bases and 8 bases, with 20 bases remaining between them. This CDR3 is 14 amino acids long. Germline loops: CDR1 MNHNS, CDR2 SASEGT.

The chain employs TRBV10-3 and TRBJ2-6; 12 positions match TRBD2. Per germline, CDR1 ENHRY and CDR2 SYGVKD. This CDR3 is 16 amino acids long. The V and J ends lost 8 bases and 1 base, in that order; junction bases with no gene match: 3. The DNA for the CDR3 is TGTGCCATCCTAGCGGGAGGGGGATCTGGGGCCAACGTCCTGACTTTC. This gives the protein CAILAGGGSGANVLTF.

CDR3 protein: CASRPTGLSEQYF. DNA of the CDR3: TGTGCCAGCAGACCGACAGGGCTGAGCGAGCAGTACTTC. The chain combines TRBV28 with TRBJ2-7, with TRBD1 matching 7 bases. Germline CDR1 reads MDHEN; CDR2 reads SYDVKM. The CDR3 totals 13 residues. With 6 bases clipped from V and 6 bases from J, the junction kept 8 bases outside the gene matches.

J is TRBJ2-5 and V is TRBV5-1; TRBD1 might be the D (6 bases). The V and J ends lost 8 bases and 1 base respectively, with 12 bases between them. CDR1 and CDR2 from the germline V gene are SGHRS and YFSETQ. The CDR3 has 13 residues. The DNA of the CDR3 is TGCGCCAGTTTACAGGGCCCCCAAGAGACCCAGTACTTC. Translated, it gives CASLQGPQETQYF.

This chain connects TRBV27 to TRBJ1-2, with 11 bases fitting TRBD1. This CDR3 comprises 14 residues. Germline V gene lookup returns CDR1 MNHEY and CDR2 SMNVEV (reference sequence). V lost 5 bases and J lost 7; bases outside the gene matches: 6. CDR3 residues: CASSGGQGAGGYTF. CDR3 in DNA: TGTGCCAGCAGTGGAGGACAGGGGGCTGGTGGCTACACCTTC.

The V and J genes are TRBV4-1 and TRBJ1-1; 10 bases fit TRBD1. Germline assignment: CDR1 MGHRA and CDR2 YSYEKL. V lost 1 base, J lost 1 base, and 3 bases stayed unmatched. This CDR3 is 16 amino acids long. The CDR3 here is CASSQGQGARNTEAFF. DNA of the CDR3: TGCGCCAGCAGCCAAGGACAGGGGGCGAGGAACACTGAAGCTTTCTTT.

There are a few counts of this clone. This chain uses TRBV19 with TRBJ1-2, with 10 bases aligning to TRBD1. V was pared by 1 base and J by 6 bases, with 11 bases of the junction left unmatched. In germline, CDR1 is LNHDA, CDR2 SQIVND (reference sequence). This CDR3 is built from 17 residues. The DNA of the CDR3 is TGTGCCAGTAGTATAGGGGACAGGGGACCAAGGACTGATGGCTACACCTTC. Its protein is CASSIGDRGPRTDGYTF.

The rearrangement joins TRBV5-6 to TRBJ1-2; D may be TRBD1 (5 bases). Germline CDR1 is SGHDT and CDR2 is YYEEEE. V lost 4 bases, J lost 3 bases, and 10 bases lay in between. The CDR3 runs to 13 residues. The CDR3 coding sequence is TGTGCCAGCAGCCTGGGGGAGTACTATGGCTACACCTTC. This gives the protein CASSLGEYYGYTF.

CDR3 bases: TGTGCCAGCAGGACACAGGGGGCGAGATTCGGGGAGCTGTTTTTT. Its protein product is CASRTQGARFGELFF. V is TRBV28 and J is TRBJ2-2; 9 bases align to TRBD1. The V segment lost 6 bases and the J segment 7 bases; nucleotides outside the gene matches: 9. In germline, CDR1 is MDHEN, CDR2 SYDVKM. The CDR3 loop spans 15 amino acids.

J is TRBJ1-4 and V is TRBV2; D might be TRBD1 (5 bases). There are 13 residues in the CDR3. Germline assignment: CDR1 SNHLY and CDR2 FYNNEI. The ends were cut back, 6 bases at V and 1 base at J, with 6 bases in the middle. CDR3 DNA sequence: TGTGCCAGCAGACAGGAAACTAATGAAAAACTGTTTTTT. Amino acid sequence: CASRQETNEKLFF. Variable domain in full (rest from reference TRBV2 and TRBJ1-4): EPEVTQTPSHQVTQMGQEVILRCVPISNHLYFYWYRQILGQKVEFLVSFYNNEISEKSEIFDDQFSVERPDGSNFTLKIRSTKLEDSAMYFCASRQETNEKLFFGSGTQLSVL.

The V call is TRBV28, the J call TRBJ2-7, with 8 bases matching TRBD1. V was clipped by 0 bases and J by 6 bases; unmatched bases: 10. This CDR3 has 16 residues. The germline gives CDR1 MDHEN, CDR2 SYDVKM. In nucleotides, the CDR3 is TGTGCCAGCAGTTTATGGGTGGGGACCCAGGGGGCCGAGCAGTACTTC. This translates into CASSLWVGTQGAEQYF. Full variable domain (rest looked up from reference TRBV28 and TRBJ2-7): DVKVTQSSRYLVKRTGEKVFLECVQDMDHENMFWYRQDPGLGLRLIYFSYDVKMKEKGDIPEGYSVSREKKERFSLILESASTNQTSMYLCASSLWVGTQGAEQYFGPGTRLTVT.

The J gene is TRBJ1-1, the V gene TRBV7-9; D remains unclear. V was cut by 3 bases and J by 4 bases, with 9 bases left in between. Germline values: CDR1 SEHNR, CDR2 FQNEAQ (reference sequence). The CDR3 spans 13 residues. The CDR3, as DNA: TGTGCCAGCAGCTTCGAGGTCCGCACTGAAGCTTTCTTT. Translated: CASSFEVRTEAFF.

This chain links TRBV27 with TRBJ2-1, with 12 bases identical to TRBD2. This CDR3 region has 18 residues. CDR1 is MNHEY and CDR2 is SMNVEV in the germline V gene (reference sequence). V shed 6 bases, J shed 0 bases, and the junction held 9 bases outside the gene matches. The CDR3 here is CASSLLAGGLSSYNEQFF. Written as DNA, the CDR3 is TGTGCCAGCAGCCTACTAGCGGGAGGTCTAAGCTCCTACAATGAGCAGTTCTTC.

This clone was seen ten or more times. This chain joins TRBV6-1 and TRBJ1-1; no reliable D call. Germline values: CDR1 MNHNS, CDR2 SASEGT. This CDR3 region has 12 residues. V lost 6 bases and J 5 bases, leaving 10 bases between the germline ends. The CDR3 sequence: CASSVGETEAFF. The CDR3 region has the DNA TGTGCCAGCAGCGTGGGAGAAACTGAAGCTTTCTTT.

The V gene is TRBV7-2, the J gene TRBJ2-4; D might be TRBD2 (6 bases). Germline loops: CDR1 SGHTA, CDR2 FQGNSA. This CDR3 contains 14 residues. With 0 bases removed from V and 6 bases from J, the gap between germline ends came to 9 bases. In nucleotides, the CDR3 is TGTGCCAGCAGCTTAGCCAGGGAGGTAAACATTCAGTACTTC. Residues: CASSLAREVNIQYF.